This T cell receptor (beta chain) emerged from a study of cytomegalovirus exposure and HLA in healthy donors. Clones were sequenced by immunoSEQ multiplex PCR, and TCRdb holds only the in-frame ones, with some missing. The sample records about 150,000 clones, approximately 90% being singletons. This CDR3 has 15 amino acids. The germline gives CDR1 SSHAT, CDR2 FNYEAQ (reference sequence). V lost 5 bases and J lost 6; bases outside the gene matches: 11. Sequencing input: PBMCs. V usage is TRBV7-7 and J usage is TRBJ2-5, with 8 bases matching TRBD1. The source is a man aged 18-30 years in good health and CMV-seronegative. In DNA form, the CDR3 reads TGTGCCAGCAGCCCGGGGACAGGAGGGGTGAAGACCCAGTACTTC. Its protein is CASSPGTGGVKTQYF. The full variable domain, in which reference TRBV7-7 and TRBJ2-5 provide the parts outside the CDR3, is GAGVSQSPRYKVTKRGQDVTLRCDPISSHATLYWYQQALGQGPEFLTYFNYEAQPDKSGLPSDRFSAERPEGSISTLTIQRTEQRDSAMYRCASSPGTGGVKTQYFGPGTRLLVL.